A selection of T cell receptor beta chains follows, all from one sample in a study of T cells in Graves' hyperthyroidism and ophthalmopathy. TCRdb analysed the multiplex PCR reads with MiXCR anew, one entry per CDR3 protein. The sample comprises hundreds of thousands of distinct CDR3 sequences, about two fifths of which are singletons, and around 9.3% rests with the top ten. Source material: blood. The receptors derive from a man younger than 35 with Graves' hyperthyroidism. CDR3s include the opening cysteine and the closing phenylalanine or tryptophan.

v_gene | CDR3aa
TRBV20-1 | CSARGSSGDYEQYF
TRBV19 | CASGSRDRVLYEQYF
TRBV5-1 | CASSPGRPDVEQYF
TRBV2 | CASSYERSQPQHF
TRBV7-9 | CASSPTQGATYEQYF
TRBV29-1 | CSVSQTGAYEQYF
TRBV6-6 | CASSLNQGLGQPQHF
TRBV7-9 | CASSSFMGTYEQYF
TRBV7-2 | CASSFNGGATRETQYF
TRBV5-1 | CASSVGQGQNSPLHF
TRBV11-1 | CASSLQTSGYQETQYF
TRBV9 | CASSLGQLANYGYTF
TRBV2 | CASSEDTVNTEAFF
TRBV7-9 | CASSLFGGSTYEQYF
TRBV4-1 | CASSQVGIGTDPYEQYF
TRBV19 | CASTPGRLNQPQHF
TRBV7-3 | CASSPDRGGGELFF
TRBV7-9 | CASSPTGGVPYEQYF
TRBV28 | CASALRGEQYF
TRBV12-3/TRBV12-4 | CASSSEQNQPQHF
TRBV6-5 | CASSFLVAGDETQYF
TRBV4-1 | CASSQGLPSYEQYF
TRBV30 | CAWSSGTGRSPLHF
TRBV7-7 | CASSSVAAGDNQPQHF